This is a list of T cell receptor beta chains from one sample in a study of regulatory T cells in long-lasting Graves disease. From the multiplex PCR reads, TCRdb called clonotypes with MiXCR, one entry per CDR3 protein. The table shows 350,000 to 550,000 distinct CDR3 sequences, with about 16% occurring only once. This sample was shared with a second study, whose subject was T cells in Graves' hyperthyroidism and ophthalmopathy.

Source: peripheral blood mononuclear cells (PBMCs), taken at new diagnosis, from a patient treated with antithyroid drugs. Receptors were obtained from a woman younger than 35 with Graves disease. Each CDR3 is given with its conserved first and last residue. The D gene is left open where the match is weak. Not every row has a clone size; where given, it reads once, few, many or a size class.

j_call v_call d_call clone_size cdr3_length cdr3_aa cdr3_nt
TRBJ1-5 TRBV2 NA many 14 CASRERVRSQPQHF TGTGCCAGCAGAGAGCGGGTTAGGAGTCAGCCCCAGCATTTT
TRBJ2-1 TRBV13 NA NA 13 CASSSLEGGEQFF TGTGCCAGCAGCTCACTCGAGGGCGGGGAGCAGTTCTTC
TRBJ2-7 TRBV12-3/TRBV12-4 NA many 12 CASSFRNYEQYF TGTGCCAGCAGTTTTCGGAACTACGAGCAGTACTTC
TRBJ2-1 TRBV3-1 TRBD2 many 15 CASSPLTSGNNEQFF TGTGCCAGCTCACCACTTACTAGCGGAAACAATGAGCAGTTCTTC
TRBJ2-1 TRBV5-4 NA NA 13 CASSPEGLGEQFF TGTGCCAGCAGCCCGGAGGGCCTGGGTGAGCAGTTCTTC
TRBJ2-3 TRBV20-1 TRBD2 NA 14 CSASLAGGTDTQYF TGCAGTGCTAGTTTGGCGGGAGGTACGGATACGCAGTATTTT
TRBJ2-2 TRBV7-2 TRBD1 NA 14 CASSQTGAAGELFF TGTGCCAGCAGCCAAACAGGGGCGGCGGGGGAGCTGTTTTTT
TRBJ1-1 TRBV4-3 NA NA 18 CASSQVISGRRANTEASF TGCGCCAGCAGCCAAGTTATATCGGGCCGCAGGGCGAACACTGAAGCTTCCTTT
TRBJ1-4 TRBV13 TRBD1 few 16 CASSLRDRRVGEKLFF TGTGCCAGCAGCTTAAGGGACAGGAGAGTGGGTGAAAAACTGTTTTTT
TRBJ1-1 TRBV20-1 TRBD1 many 13 CSARGGGDTEAFF TGCAGTGCTAGAGGAGGGGGCGACACTGAAGCTTTCTTT
TRBJ2-5 TRBV13 NA NA 14 CASSSGDLGETQYF TGTGCCAGCAGCTCTGGAGATTTAGGAGAGACCCAGTACTTC
TRBJ2-1 TRBV5-6 TRBD2 many 15 CASSKPGLAGVEQFF TGTGCCAGCAGCAAGCCGGGACTAGCGGGAGTTGAGCAGTTCTTC
TRBJ2-7 TRBV4-1 TRBD2 few 14 CASSQRLAGVEQYF TGCGCCAGCAGCCAACGACTAGCGGGAGTCGAGCAGTACTTC
TRBJ2-1 TRBV4-1 TRBD2 many 17 CASSQPTTSPPYNEQFF TGCGCCAGCAGCCAACCCACGACTAGCCCGCCTTACAATGAGCAGTTCTTC
TRBJ2-1 TRBV20-1 NA few 13 CSADISPGNEQFF TGCAGTGCTGATATATCCCCTGGCAATGAGCAGTTCTTC
TRBJ1-2 TRBV28 NA many 14 CASSLGGRVRGYTF TGTGCCAGCAGTTTGGGTGGGAGGGTGCGTGGCTACACCTTC
TRBJ1-5 TRBV6-1 NA few 13 CASSEMPGQPQHF TGTGCCAGCAGTGAAATGCCGGGGCAGCCCCAGCATTTT
TRBJ2-3 TRBV6-4 NA NA 13 CASSPDRQDTQYF TGTGCCAGCAGTCCGGACAGACAAGATACGCAGTATTTT
TRBJ2-1 TRBV20-1 NA many 13 CSARDEGDNEQFF TGCAGTGCTAGAGATGAGGGCGACAATGAGCAGTTCTTC
TRBJ2-2 TRBV11-3 TRBD2 NA 16 CASSPATSGAVGELFF TGTGCCAGCAGCCCAGCCACTAGCGGGGCGGTTGGGGAGCTGTTTTTT
TRBJ2-5 TRBV9 NA NA 15 CASSEPIGGQETQYF TGTGCCAGCAGTGAACCCATCGGAGGGCAGGAGACCCAGTACTTC
TRBJ1-2 TRBV20-1 TRBD1 many 14 CSANLGQGYYGYTF TGCAGTGCTAACTTGGGACAGGGGTACTATGGCTACACCTTC
TRBJ2-1 TRBV27 NA many 12 CASEGSYNEQFF TGTGCCAGCGAAGGCTCCTACAATGAGCAGTTCTTC
TRBJ2-1 TRBV20-1 TRBD2 NA 18 CSARDPWTSGSSYNEQFF TGCAGTGCTAGAGACCCATGGACTAGCGGGAGCTCCTACAATGAGCAGTTCTTC
TRBJ2-3 TRBV6-2/TRBV6-3 TRBD2 NA 16 CASRPYAGASTDTQYF TGTGCCAGCAGGCCCTATGCGGGAGCCTCCACAGATACGCAGTATTTT
TRBJ2-3 TRBV20-1 TRBD2 few 17 CSARGTSGRASTDTQYF TGCAGTGCGAGAGGGACTAGCGGGAGGGCTAGCACAGATACGCAGTATTTT
TRBJ2-3 TRBV20-1 NA NA 14 CSAAKTVLTDTQYF TGCAGTGCAGCCAAGACAGTTCTCACAGATACGCAGTATTTT
TRBJ2-7 TRBV20-1 TRBD2 many 15 CSARISSGREGEQYF TGCAGTGCTAGAATCTCTAGCGGGAGGGAAGGCGAGCAGTACTTC
TRBJ1-5 TRBV6-1 NA many 15 CASSEAGGYNQPQHF TGTGCCAGCAGTGAAGCGGGAGGGTACAATCAGCCCCAGCATTTT
TRBJ2-7 TRBV15 NA NA 17 CATSSQEGGAAPYEQYF TGTGCCACCAGCAGCCAAGAAGGTGGGGCGGCCCCCTACGAGCAGTACTTC
TRBJ1-1 TRBV6-1 TRBD1 NA 15 CASRPPTGVGTEAFF TGTGCCAGCAGACCTCCCACAGGGGTTGGTACTGAAGCTTTCTTT
TRBJ2-1 TRBV7-9 TRBD1 few 16 CASSFGDRGLAKEQFF TGTGCCAGCAGCTTCGGAGACAGGGGTTTGGCCAAGGAGCAGTTCTTC
TRBJ2-2 TRBV6-2/TRBV6-3 TRBD2 NA 18 CAILRDRMTSGNTGELFF TGTGCCATTCTACGGGACAGAATGACTAGCGGGAACACCGGGGAGCTGTTTTTT
TRBJ2-1 TRBV6-5 NA many 15 CASSYLVGSYNEQFF TGTGCCAGCAGTTATCTAGTCGGATCCTACAATGAGCAGTTCTTC
TRBJ1-5 TRBV30 NA many 13 CAWSSDRNQPQHF TGTGCCTGGAGTTCGGATCGCAATCAGCCCCAGCATTTT
TRBJ2-7 TRBV27 TRBD2 many 18 CASSLSGLAGAGAYEQYF TGTGCCAGCAGTTTATCGGGACTAGCGGGAGCCGGCGCCTACGAGCAGTACTTC
TRBJ2-1 TRBV10-1 TRBD1 many 16 CASSAQPGQGINEQFF TGCGCCAGCAGTGCACAGCCGGGACAGGGGATTAATGAGCAGTTCTTC